The clone carrying this T cell receptor beta chain came up many times. Antigen specificity is unknown. Authors' processing steps: Clinicopathological groups supplied CDR3 differences that were used to build a distant-metastasis classifier for papillary thyroid cancer. TCRdb used MiXCR to call clones anew from the PCR reads. The V and J calls come from TCRdb's annotation, not from the publication. The data contain about 9,100 clones, 20% to 25% of them singletons. Not a single patient had been given any form of treatment at any point before undergoing thyroid surgery. This sample was included in a study of metastatic and nonmetastatic thyroid tumors. Study-wide context: It was across blood and tumor or nodule tissue from malignant and benign thyroid patients that repertoires were compared.

The CDR3 contains 16 residues. Deletions cut 4 bases from V and 2 bases from J, with 17 bases between. Germline V gives CDR1 SGHAT, CDR2 FQNNGV. Study-wide findings and caveats: The study reportedly found significantly higher TCR beta diversity in malignant thyroid tumors than benign nodules, in blood and tumor.

The receptor comes from a female donor with papillary thyroid cancer or a benign thyroid nodule (not recorded which). Some clones in this sample may be carry-over from other donors' samples. This chain connects TRBV11-2 to TRBJ2-5; possible D gene TRBD2, 6 bases. The sequencing sample was made of adjacent normal tissue. CDR3 sequence: CASSSQVSGDQETQYF. For the CDR3, the DNA is TGTGCCAGCAGCTCCCAGGTTAGCGGCGATCAAGAGACCCAGTACTTC.